This passage covers 8 T cell receptor beta chains from one sample sequenced in a study of cytomegalovirus exposure and HLA in healthy donors. 13 Jbeta primers and 60 Vbeta primers were used for the PCR. Assay: immunoSEQ multiplex PCR; the TCRdb copy retains only in-frame clones and omits some. Among about 180,000 clones, about 69% were seen once, and the ten largest hold roughly 2.5%. The specimen was PBMCs. These TCRs come from a human donor in good health.

This clone was observed a few times. The chain employs TRBV27 and TRBJ1-2; D perhaps matches TRBD1 (6 bases). The CDR3 spans 16 residues. Trimming removed 0 bases at V and 8 bases at J, with 19 bases between. In germline, CDR1 is MNHEY, CDR2 SMNVEV (reference sequence). The DNA for the CDR3 is TGTGCCAGCAGTTTATCAGGCGATCTGGGGGCCGTAGGCTACACCTTC. Protein sequence: CASSLSGDLGAVGYTF.

The rearrangement joins TRBV7-9 to TRBJ2-4; 16 bases align to TRBD2. CDR1 is SEHNR, CDR2 FQNEAQ, per germline (reference sequence). V lost 5 bases and J lost 6; bases outside the gene matches: 7. The CDR3 sequence is 17 residues long. The CDR3, as DNA: TGTGCCAGCAGCGGGGGACTAGCGGGGGGGCCAGGAAACATTCAGTACTTC. Its protein is CASSGGLAGGPGNIQYF.

This clone came up a few times. The rearrangement uses TRBV6-1 and TRBJ1-2, with D tentatively TRBD1 (6 bases). The CDR3 extends over 15 amino acids. Germline CDR1 MNHNS, CDR2 SASEGT. V was shortened by 1 base and J by 4 bases, with 13 bases between the two germline ends. In nucleotides, the CDR3 is TGTGCCAGCAGTGAAGGCTACAGGGCGGGCTATGGCTACACCTTC. This gives the protein CASSEGYRAGYGYTF.

The genes are TRBV10-1 and TRBJ2-1; 7 bases align to TRBD2. CDR1 WNHNN and CDR2 SYGVQD come from the germline V gene (reference sequence). This CDR3 is built from 13 residues. The ends lost 0 bases at V and 9 bases at J; junction bases unmatched: 2. The CDR3 nucleotides read TGCGCCAGCAGTGAGTCGGGGGGGTTTGAGCAGTTCTTC. The encoded protein is CASSESGGFEQFF.

The chain links TRBV18 to TRBJ1-6, with 8 nucleotides matching TRBD1. CDR1 is KGHSH, CDR2 LQKENI, per germline. Trimming removed 6 bases from V and 7 bases from J; junction bases left unmatched: 11. The CDR3 consists of 16 residues. The CDR3 region is CASSQVATGANSPLHF. The CDR3 DNA sequence: TGTGCCAGCTCCCAGGTGGCGACAGGGGCAAATTCACCCCTCCACTTT.

The chain couples TRBV7-9 to TRBJ1-4; possibly TRBD1 for D (5 bases). In germline, CDR1 is SEHNR, CDR2 FQNEAQ (reference sequence). CDR3 length: 13 amino acids. Deletions cut 1 base from V and 7 bases from J, with 7 bases between. CDR3 nucleotide sequence: TGTGCCAGCAGCTTAGTAAGGGGTGAAAAACTGTTTTTT. Protein sequence: CASSLVRGEKLFF.

The chain is built from TRBV10-2 and TRBJ1-5; TRBD1 matches 10 bases. Unmatched junction bases numbered 10, after V lost 7 bases and J lost 7 bases. The CDR3 length is 15 residues. Germline assignment: CDR1 WSHSY and CDR2 SAAADI. The CDR3 DNA sequence: TGCGCCAGCACGGATCCGGGACAGGGGCAACAGCCCCAGCATTTT. Translated: CASTDPGQGQQPQHF.

The rearrangement uses TRBV5-6 and TRBJ1-2; D gene unclear. Germline V gene data show CDR1 as SGHDT and CDR2 as YYEEEE. Trimming left V 0 bases short and J 2 bases short, with 14 bases between. The CDR3 runs 16 residues. CDR3 sequence: CASSLEGLRANYGYTF. CDR3 DNA: TGTGCCAGCAGCTTGGAAGGCCTCAGAGCGAACTATGGCTACACCTTC. Supplemented by reference TRBV5-6 and TRBJ1-2, the full variable domain reads DAGVTQSPTHLIKTRGQQVTLRCSPKSGHDTVSWYQQALGQGPQFIFQYYEEEERQRGNFPDRFSGHQFPNYSSELNVNALLLGDSALYLCASSLEGLRANYGYTFGSGTRLTVV.